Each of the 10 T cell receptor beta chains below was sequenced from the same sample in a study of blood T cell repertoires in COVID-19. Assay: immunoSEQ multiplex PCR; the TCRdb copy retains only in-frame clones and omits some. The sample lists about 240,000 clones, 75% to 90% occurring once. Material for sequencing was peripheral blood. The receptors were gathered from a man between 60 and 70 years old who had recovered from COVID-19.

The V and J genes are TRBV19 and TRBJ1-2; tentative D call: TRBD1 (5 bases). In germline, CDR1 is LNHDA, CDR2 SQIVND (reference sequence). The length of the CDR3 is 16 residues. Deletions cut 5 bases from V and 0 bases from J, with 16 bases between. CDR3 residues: CASSRTRELTNYGYTF. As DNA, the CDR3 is TGTGCCAGTAGTCGAACCAGGGAACTGACTAACTATGGCTACACCTTC.

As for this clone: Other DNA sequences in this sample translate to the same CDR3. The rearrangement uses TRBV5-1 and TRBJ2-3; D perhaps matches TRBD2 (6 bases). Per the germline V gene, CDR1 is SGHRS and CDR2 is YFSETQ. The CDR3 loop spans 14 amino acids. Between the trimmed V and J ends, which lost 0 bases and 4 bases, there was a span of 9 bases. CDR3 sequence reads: CASSLGTSPDTQYF. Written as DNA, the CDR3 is TGCGCCAGCAGCTTGGGTACTAGCCCAGATACGCAGTATTTT.

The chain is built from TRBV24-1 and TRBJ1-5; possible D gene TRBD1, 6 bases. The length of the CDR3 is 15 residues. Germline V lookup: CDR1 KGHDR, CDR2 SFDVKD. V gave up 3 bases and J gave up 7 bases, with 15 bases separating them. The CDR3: CATSDGGGRGQPQHF. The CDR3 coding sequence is TGTGCCACCAGTGATGGCGGGGGGCGCGGACAGCCCCAGCATTTT.

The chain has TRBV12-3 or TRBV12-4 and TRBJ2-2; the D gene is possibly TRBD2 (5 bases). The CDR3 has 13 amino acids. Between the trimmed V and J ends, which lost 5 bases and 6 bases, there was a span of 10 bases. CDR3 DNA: TGTGCCAGCAGTCCCCCGGGGTCCGGGGAGCTGTTTTTT. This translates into CASSPPGSGELFF.

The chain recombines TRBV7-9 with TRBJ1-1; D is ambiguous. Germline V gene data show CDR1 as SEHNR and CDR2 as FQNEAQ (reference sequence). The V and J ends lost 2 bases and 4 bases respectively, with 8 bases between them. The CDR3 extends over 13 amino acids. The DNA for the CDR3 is TGTGCCAGCAGCTTACATGGGAGCACTGAAGCTTTCTTT. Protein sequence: CASSLHGSTEAFF.

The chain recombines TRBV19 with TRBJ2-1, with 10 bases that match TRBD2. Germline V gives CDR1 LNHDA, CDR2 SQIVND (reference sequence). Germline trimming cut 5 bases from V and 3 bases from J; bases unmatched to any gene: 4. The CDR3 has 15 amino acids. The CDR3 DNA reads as TGTGCCAGTAGTTGGGAGCGGGGGGGCTACAATGAGCAGTTCTTC. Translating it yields CASSWERGGYNEQFF.

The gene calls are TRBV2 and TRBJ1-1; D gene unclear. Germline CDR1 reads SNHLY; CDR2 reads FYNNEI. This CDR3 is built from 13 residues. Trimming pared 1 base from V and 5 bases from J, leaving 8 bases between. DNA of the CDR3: TGTGCCAGCAGTGAAGTGGCGGGAACTGAAGCTTTCTTT. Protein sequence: CASSEVAGTEAFF.

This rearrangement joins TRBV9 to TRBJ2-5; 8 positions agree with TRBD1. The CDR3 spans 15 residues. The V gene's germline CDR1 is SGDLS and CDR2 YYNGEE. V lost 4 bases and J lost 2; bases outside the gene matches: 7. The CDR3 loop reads CASSTRTGRQETQYF. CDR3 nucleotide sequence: TGTGCCAGCAGCACGCGGACAGGGAGGCAAGAGACCCAGTACTTC.

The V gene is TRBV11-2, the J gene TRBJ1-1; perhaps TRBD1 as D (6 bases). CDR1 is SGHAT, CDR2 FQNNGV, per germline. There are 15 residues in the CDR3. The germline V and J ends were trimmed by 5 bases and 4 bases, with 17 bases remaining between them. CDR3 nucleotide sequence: TGTGCCAGCAGCCAAGTGGCTACAGGGAGCACTGAAGCTTTCTTT. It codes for CASSQVATGSTEAFF.

CDR3 in amino acids: CAIRGTSGQNEQFF. In DNA, the CDR3 is TGTGCCATCAGGGGGACTAGCGGTCAAAATGAGCAGTTCTTC. This chain uses TRBV10-3 with TRBJ2-1; 11 bases are shared with TRBD2. The CDR3 has 14 residues. V shed 6 bases, J shed 7 bases, and the junction held 5 bases outside the gene matches. Germline values: CDR1 ENHRY, CDR2 SYGVKD.